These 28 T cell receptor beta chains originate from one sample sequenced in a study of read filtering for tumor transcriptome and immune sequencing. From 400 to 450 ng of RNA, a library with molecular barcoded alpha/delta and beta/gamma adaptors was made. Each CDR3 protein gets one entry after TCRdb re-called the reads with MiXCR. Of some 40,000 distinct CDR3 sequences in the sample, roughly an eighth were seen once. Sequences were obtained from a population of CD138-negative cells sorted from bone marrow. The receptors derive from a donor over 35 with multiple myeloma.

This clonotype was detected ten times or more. The CDR3 DNA is TGTGCCAGCAGTTTAAAGGCAGGCTCGGGGACCCAGTACTTC. Translation: CASSLKAGSGTQYF. The chain combines TRBV12-3 or TRBV12-4 with TRBJ2-5, with no clear D. The CDR3 is made up of 14 amino acids. Trimming removed 2 bases at V and 7 bases at J, with 14 bases between.

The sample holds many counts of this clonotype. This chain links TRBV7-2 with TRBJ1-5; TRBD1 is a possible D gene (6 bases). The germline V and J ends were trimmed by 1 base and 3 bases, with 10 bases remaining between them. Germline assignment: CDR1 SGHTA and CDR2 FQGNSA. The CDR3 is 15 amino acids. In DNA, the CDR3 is TGTGCCAGCAGCTTAGATGGGGGCTTCAATCAGCCCCAGCATTTT. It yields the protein CASSLDGGFNQPQHF. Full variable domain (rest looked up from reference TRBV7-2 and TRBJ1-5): GAGVSQSPSNKVTEKGKDVELRCDPISGHTALYWYRQSLGQGLEFLIYFQGNSAPDKSGLPSDRFSAERTGGSVSTLTIQRTQQEDSAVYLCASSLDGGFNQPQHFGDGTRLSIL.

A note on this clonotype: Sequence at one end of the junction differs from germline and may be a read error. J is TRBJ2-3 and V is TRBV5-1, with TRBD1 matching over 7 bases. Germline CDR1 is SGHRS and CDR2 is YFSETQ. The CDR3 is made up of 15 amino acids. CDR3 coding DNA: TGCGCCAGCAGCCGCATGGACAGGAGCACAGATACGCGGTATTTT. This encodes CASSRMDRSTDTRYF.

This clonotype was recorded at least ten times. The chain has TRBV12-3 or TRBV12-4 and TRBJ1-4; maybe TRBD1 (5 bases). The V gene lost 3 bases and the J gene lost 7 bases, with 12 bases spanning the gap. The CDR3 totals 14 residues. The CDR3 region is CASSFRGLGEKLFF. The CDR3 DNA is TGTGCCAGCAGTTTTAGGGGATTAGGTGAAAAACTGTTTTTT.

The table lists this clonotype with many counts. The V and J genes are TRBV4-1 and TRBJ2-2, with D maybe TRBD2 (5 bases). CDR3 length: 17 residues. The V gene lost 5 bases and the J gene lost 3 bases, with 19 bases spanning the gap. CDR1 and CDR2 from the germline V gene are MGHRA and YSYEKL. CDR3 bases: TGCGCCAGCAGCGCGGGCCCCCTCGCGGCGGACACCGGGGAGCTGTTTTTT. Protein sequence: CASSAGPLAADTGELFF.

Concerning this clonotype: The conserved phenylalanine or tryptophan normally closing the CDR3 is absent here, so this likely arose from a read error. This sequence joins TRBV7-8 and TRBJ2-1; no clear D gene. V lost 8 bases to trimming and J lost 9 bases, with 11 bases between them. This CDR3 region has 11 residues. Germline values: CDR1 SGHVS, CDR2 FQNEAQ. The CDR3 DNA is TGTGCCAGCGGAACAGAGCGTGAGCAGTTCTTA. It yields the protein CASGTEREQFL.

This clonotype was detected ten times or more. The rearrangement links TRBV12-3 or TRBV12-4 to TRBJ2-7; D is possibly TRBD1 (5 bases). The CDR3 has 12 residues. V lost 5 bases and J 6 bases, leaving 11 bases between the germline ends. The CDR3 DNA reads TGTGCCAGCAGTCATACAGGCCGCGAGCAGTACTTC. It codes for CASSHTGREQYF.

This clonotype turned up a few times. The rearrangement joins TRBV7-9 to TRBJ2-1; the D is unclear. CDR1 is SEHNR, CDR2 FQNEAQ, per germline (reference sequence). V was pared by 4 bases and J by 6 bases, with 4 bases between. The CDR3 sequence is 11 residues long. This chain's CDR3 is CASSSANEQFF. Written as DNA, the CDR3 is TGTGCCAGCAGCTCAGCCAATGAGCAGTTCTTC.

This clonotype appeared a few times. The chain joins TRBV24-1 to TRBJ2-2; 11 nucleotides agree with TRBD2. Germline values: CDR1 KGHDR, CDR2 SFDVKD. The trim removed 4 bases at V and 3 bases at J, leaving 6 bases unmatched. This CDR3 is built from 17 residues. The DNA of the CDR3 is TGTGCCACCAGTGAACTAGCGGGGGAGTTGTACACCGGGGAGCTGTTTTTT. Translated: CATSELAGELYTGELFF.

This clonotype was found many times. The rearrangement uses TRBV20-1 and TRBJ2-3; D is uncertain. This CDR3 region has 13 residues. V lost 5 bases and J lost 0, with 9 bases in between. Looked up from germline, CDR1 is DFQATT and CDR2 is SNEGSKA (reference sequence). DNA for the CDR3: TGCAGTGCTCTTGTAGCAAGCACAGATACGCAGTATTTT. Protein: CSALVASTDTQYF.

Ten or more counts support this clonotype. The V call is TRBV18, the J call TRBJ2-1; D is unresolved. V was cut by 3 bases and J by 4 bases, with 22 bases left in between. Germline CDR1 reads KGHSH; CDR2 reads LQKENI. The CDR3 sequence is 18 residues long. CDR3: CASSPSDPRTMVYNEQFF. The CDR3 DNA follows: TGTGCCAGCTCACCGTCTGATCCCAGGACCATGGTGTACAATGAGCAGTTCTTC.

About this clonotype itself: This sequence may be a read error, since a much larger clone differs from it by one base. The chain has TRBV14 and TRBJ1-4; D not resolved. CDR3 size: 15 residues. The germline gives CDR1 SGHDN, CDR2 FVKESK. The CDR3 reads CASSQVGLRGEKLSF. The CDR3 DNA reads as TGTGCCAGCAGCCAAGTAGGGCTCCGAGGTGAAAAACTGTCTTTT.

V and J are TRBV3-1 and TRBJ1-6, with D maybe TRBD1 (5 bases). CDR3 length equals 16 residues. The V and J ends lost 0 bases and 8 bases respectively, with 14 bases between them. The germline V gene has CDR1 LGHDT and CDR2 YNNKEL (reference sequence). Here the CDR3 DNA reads TGTGCCAGCAGCCAAGATGATAGGGGCCGCGATTCACCCCTCCACTTT. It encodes CASSQDDRGRDSPLHF.

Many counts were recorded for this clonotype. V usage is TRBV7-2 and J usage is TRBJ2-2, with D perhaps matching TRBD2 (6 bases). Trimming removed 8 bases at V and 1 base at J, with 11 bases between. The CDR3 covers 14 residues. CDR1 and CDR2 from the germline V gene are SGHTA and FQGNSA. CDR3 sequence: CASPGGVNTGELFF. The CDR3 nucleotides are TGTGCCAGCCCTGGCGGGGTGAACACCGGGGAGCTGTTTTTT.

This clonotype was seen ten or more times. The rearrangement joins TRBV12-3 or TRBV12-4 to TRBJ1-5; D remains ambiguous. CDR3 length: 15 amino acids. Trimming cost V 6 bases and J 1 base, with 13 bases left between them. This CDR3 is CASSLSGESNQPQHF. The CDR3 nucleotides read TGTGCCAGCAGCCTTTCAGGTGAAAGCAATCAGCCCCAGCATTTT.

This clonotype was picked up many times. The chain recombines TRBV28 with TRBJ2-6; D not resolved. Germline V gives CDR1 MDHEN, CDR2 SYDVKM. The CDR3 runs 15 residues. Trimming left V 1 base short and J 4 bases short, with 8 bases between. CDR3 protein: CASSLSAWGANVLTF. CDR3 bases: TGTGCCAGCAGTTTATCAGCTTGGGGGGCCAACGTCCTGACTTTC.

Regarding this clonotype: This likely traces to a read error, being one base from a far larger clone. CDR3 in amino acids: CASSAQGTKQETQYF. CDR3 coding DNA: TGTGCCAGCAGCGCACAGGGCACGAAACAAGAGACCCAGTACTTC. The V and J genes are TRBV7-2 and TRBJ2-5; TRBD1 might be the D (6 bases). Trimming took off 5 bases at V and 2 bases at J, with 15 bases between the two ends. There are 15 residues in the CDR3. CDR1 is SGHTA and CDR2 is FQGNSA in the germline V gene.

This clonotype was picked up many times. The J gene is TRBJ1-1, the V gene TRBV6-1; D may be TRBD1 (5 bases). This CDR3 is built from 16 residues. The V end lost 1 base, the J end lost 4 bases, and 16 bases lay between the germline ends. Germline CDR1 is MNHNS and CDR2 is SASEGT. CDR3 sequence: CASSEELMGVSTEAFF. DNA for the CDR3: TGTGCCAGCAGTGAAGAGTTAATGGGGGTATCCACTGAAGCTTTCTTT.

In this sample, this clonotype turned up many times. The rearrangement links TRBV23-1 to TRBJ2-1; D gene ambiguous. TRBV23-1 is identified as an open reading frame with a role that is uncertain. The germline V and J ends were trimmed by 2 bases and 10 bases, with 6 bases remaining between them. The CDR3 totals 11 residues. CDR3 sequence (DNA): TGCGCCAGCAGTCAAACGTCCGAGCAGTTCTTC. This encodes CASSQTSEQFF.

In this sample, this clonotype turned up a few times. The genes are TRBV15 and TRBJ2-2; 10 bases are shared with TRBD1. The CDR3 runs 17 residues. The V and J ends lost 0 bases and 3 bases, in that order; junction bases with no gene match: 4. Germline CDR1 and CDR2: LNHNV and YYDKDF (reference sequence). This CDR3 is CATSRDFGTGDTGELFF. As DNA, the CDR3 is TGTGCCACCAGCAGAGACTTTGGGACAGGGGACACCGGGGAGCTGTTTTTT.

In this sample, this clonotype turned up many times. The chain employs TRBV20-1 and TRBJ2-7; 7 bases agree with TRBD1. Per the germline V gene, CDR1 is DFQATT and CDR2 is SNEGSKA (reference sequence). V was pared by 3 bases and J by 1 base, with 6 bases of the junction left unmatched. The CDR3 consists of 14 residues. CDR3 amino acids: CSASLTGLSYEQYF. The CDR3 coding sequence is TGCAGTGCTAGTCTGACAGGGTTGTCCTACGAGCAGTACTTC.

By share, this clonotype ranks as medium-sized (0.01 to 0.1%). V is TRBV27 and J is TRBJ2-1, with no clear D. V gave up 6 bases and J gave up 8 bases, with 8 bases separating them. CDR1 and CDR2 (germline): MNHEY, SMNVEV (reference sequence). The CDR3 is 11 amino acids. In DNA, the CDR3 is TGTGCCAGCAGAAAGAAGTATGAGCAGTTCTTC. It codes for CASRKKYEQFF.

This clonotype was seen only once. The DNA of the CDR3 is TGCAGTGCTCGCCCGGGGGGATCCTACGAGCAGTACTTC. This translates into CSARPGGSYEQYF. The J gene is TRBJ2-7, the V gene TRBV20-1; TRBD2 matches at 7 bases. The CDR3 totals 13 residues. The ends lost 5 bases at V and 1 base at J; junction bases unmatched: 5. Germline loops: CDR1 DFQATT, CDR2 SNEGSKA (reference sequence).

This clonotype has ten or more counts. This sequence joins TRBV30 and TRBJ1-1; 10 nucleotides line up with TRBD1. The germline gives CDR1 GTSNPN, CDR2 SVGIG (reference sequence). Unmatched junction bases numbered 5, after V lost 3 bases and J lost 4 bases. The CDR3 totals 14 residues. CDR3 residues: CAWSAGTGVTEAFF. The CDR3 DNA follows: TGTGCCTGGAGCGCCGGGACAGGGGTCACTGAAGCTTTCTTT.

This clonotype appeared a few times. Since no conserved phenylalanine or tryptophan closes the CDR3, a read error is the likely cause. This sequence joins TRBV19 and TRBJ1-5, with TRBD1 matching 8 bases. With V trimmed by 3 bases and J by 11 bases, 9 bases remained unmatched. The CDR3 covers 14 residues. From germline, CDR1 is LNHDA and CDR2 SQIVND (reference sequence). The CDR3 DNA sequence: TGTGCCAGTAGTATGACAGGGGAACGCAGGGCCCAGCATTCT. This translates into CASSMTGERRAQHS.

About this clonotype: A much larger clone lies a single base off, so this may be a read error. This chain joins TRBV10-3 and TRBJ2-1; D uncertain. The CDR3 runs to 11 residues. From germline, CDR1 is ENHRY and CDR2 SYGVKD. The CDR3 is CAISEDNGQFF. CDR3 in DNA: TGTGCCATCAGTGAGGACAATGGGCAGTTCTTC.

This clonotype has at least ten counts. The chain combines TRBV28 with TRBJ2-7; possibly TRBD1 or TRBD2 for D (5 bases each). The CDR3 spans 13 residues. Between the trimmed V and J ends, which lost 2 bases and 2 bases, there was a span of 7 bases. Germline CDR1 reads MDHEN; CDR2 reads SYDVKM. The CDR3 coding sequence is TGTGCCAGCAGTTTACCGGGACCCTACGAGCAGTACTTC. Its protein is CASSLPGPYEQYF. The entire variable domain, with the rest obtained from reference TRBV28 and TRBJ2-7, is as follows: DVKVTQSSRYLVKRTGEKVFLECVQDMDHENMFWYRQDPGLGLRLIYFSYDVKMKEKGDIPEGYSVSREKKERFSLILESASTNQTSMYLCASSLPGPYEQYFGPGTRLTVT.

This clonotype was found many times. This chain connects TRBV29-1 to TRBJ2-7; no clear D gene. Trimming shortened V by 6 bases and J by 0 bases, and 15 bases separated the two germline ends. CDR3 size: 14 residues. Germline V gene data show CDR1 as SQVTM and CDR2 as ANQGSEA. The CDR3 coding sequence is TGCAGCGTCCTGGACGGTGGGTCCTCCTACGAGCAGTACTTC. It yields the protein CSVLDGGSSYEQYF.